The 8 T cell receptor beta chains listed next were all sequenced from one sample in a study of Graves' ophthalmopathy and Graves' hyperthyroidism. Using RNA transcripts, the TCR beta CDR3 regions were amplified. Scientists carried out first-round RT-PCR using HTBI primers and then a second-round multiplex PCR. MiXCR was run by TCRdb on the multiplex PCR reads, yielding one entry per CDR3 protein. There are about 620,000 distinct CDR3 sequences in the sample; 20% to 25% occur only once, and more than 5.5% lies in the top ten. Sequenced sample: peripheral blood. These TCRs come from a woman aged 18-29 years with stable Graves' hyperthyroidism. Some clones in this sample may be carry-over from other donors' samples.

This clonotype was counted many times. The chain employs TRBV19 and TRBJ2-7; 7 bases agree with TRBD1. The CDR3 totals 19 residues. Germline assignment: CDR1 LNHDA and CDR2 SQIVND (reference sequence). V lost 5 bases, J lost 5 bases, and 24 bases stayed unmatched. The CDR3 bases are TGTGCCAGTAGTCCCCTGAGGACAGGTGCGATCCGGGGCTACGACGAGCAGTACTTC. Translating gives CASSPLRTGAIRGYDEQYF.

The CDR3 coding sequence is TGTGCCAGCAGTACCTACAGGGGGCCCAGCCAAGAGACCCAGTACTTC. This gives the protein CASSTYRGPSQETQYF. The chain carries TRBV6-1 and TRBJ2-5, with TRBD1 identical over 9 bases. The germline V gene encodes CDR1 MNHNS and CDR2 SASEGT. V shed 5 bases and J 1 base; nucleotides not matched to a gene: 8. CDR3 length: 16 residues.

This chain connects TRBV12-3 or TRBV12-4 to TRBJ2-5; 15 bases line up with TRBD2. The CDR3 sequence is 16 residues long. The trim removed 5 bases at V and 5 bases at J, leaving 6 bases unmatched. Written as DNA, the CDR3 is TGTGCCAGCAGTCCTAGGACTAGCGGGGGGGGGGAGACCCAGTACTTC. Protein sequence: CASSPRTSGGGETQYF.

CDR3 amino acids: CASRKGQGVGYEQYF. CDR3 nucleotide sequence: TGTGCCAGCAGAAAGGGACAGGGTGTGGGCTACGAGCAGTACTTC. The chain uses TRBV4-2 and TRBJ2-7, with 9 bases aligning to TRBD1. Trimming removed 6 bases from V and 3 bases from J; junction bases left unmatched: 9. The CDR3 loop spans 15 amino acids. Germline V gene sequence: CDR1 LGHNA, CDR2 YNFKEQ.

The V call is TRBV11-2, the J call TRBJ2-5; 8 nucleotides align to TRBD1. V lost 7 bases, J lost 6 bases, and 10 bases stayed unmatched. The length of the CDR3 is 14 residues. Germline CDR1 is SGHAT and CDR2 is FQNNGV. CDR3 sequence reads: CASNQGQGAKTQYF. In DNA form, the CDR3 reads TGTGCCAGCAACCAGGGGCAGGGGGCGAAGACCCAGTACTTC.

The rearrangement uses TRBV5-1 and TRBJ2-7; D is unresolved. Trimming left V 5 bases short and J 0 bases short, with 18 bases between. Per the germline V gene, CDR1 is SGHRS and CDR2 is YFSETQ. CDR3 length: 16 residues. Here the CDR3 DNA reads TGCGCCAGCAGAGAGGAAGGGTTGGTCGGCTCCTACGAGCAGTACTTC. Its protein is CASREEGLVGSYEQYF.

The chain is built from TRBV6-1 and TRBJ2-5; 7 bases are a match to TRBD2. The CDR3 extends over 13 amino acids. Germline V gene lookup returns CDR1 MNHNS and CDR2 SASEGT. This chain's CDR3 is CSGGSWYQETQYF. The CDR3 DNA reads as TGTTCCGGGGGGTCGTGGTACCAAGAGACCCAGTACTTC.

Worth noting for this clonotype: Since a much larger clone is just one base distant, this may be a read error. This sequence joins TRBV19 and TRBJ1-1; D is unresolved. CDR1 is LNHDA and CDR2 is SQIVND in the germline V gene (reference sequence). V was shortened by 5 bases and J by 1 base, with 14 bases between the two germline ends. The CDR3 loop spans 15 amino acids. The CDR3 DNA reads TGTGCCAGTAGTTACGGGGTAGAAACGAACACTGAAGCTTTCTTT. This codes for CASSYGVETNTEAFF.